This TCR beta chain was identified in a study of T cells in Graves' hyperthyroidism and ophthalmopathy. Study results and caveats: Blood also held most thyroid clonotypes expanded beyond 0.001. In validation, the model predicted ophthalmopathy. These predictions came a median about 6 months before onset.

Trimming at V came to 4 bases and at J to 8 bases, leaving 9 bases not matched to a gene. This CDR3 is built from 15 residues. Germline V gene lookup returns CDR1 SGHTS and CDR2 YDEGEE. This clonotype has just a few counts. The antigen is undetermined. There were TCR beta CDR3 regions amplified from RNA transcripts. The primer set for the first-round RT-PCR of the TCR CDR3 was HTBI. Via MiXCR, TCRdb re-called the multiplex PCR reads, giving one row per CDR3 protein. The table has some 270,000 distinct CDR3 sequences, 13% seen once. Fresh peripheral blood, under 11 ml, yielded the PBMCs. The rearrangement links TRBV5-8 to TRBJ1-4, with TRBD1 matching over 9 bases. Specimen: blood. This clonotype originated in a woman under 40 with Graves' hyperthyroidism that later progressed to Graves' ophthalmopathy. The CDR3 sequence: CASSVGDRAQEKLFF. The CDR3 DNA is TGTGCCAGCAGCGTGGGGGACAGGGCGCAAGAAAAACTGTTTTTT.